This T cell receptor (beta chain) appears in the sequencing data of a study of blood T cell repertoires in COVID-19. Overall study: Whether acute or convalescent, the COVID-19 samples came from the United States, Italy and Spain. PBMCs, B-cell-depleted T cells, or T cells were the source of the cDNA or gDNA that made up the material.

The germline V gene encodes CDR1 SEHNR and CDR2 FQNEAQ (reference sequence). With 6 bases removed from V and 0 bases from J, the gap between germline ends came to 8 bases. The CDR3 length is 13 residues. This clone came up once. How the authors handled the data: Scientists estimated how many nucleated cells there were by amplifying reference gene primers. Produced via immunoSEQ multiplex PCR; TCRdb's table is partial and in-frame only. From that table come the V and J calls and clone size; the DNA was used to work out D and trimming. The sample holds some 330,000 clones, 80% to 90% seen once. The sequence derives from a man aged 35 to 55 in a cohort exposed to, infected with or recovered from COVID-19 (not recorded which). The V gene is TRBV7-9, the J gene TRBJ1-1; D unresolved. The specimen was PBMCs or T cells enriched from blood (not recorded which). The CDR3 region has the DNA TGTGCCAGCAGGCCCACAGTGAACACTGAAGCTTTCTTT. This translates into CASRPTVNTEAFF.